The entry below describes one T cell receptor beta chain. The target of this receptor is not known. Qualities for individual bases were not recorded, and no much larger clone is one base off. This record comes from a study of PD-1 blockade in classical Hodgkin lymphoma (dated by TCRdb to about 2020). About the full investigation: Nivolumab dosing was 3 mg/kg intravenously every 2 weeks, continuing until either disease progression or unacceptable toxicity. To define a peripheral blood immune signature of response to PD-1 blockade in classical Hodgkin lymphoma, the study combined TCR beta sequencing with CyTOF. General findings and caveats noted by the study authors: CD4+ but not CD8+ TCR diversity rose significantly by C4D1 (p=0.0027 vs p=0.16), most apparent in complete responders (p=0.02). Baseline TCR diversity was reported to be lower in newly diagnosed patients than in healthy donors and to be lower still in relapsed/refractory patients. Diversity was lower in patients who began nivolumab less than 1 year after ASCT, so these patients were left out of later analyses to avoid confounding by immune reconstitution. The study was restricted to a single clinical trial cohort, and the causes of repertoire differences, possibly disease activity or prior therapy, were left undefined. Baseline diversity similar to that of newly diagnosed patients was observed in trial patients achieving complete response, whereas significantly lower diversity was observed in partial responders and progressors.

Genomic DNA was extracted with the Qiagen DNeasy kit from unsorted PBMCs and from negatively selected CD4+ and CD8+ fractions. Using primers that anneal to V and J segments, immunoSEQ multiplex PCR amplified the TCR beta CDR3 regions. Amplification bias was minimized using a synthetic immune receptor repertoire, and residual bias was removed computationally after sequencing. Processing in the source paper ran as follows. Repertoire diversity was quantified as the Shannon entropy index using custom Python scripts. The unsorted, CD4+ and CD8+ repertoires were each analyzed separately, with the exception of combined analyses, where CD4+ and CD8+ sequences were merged in silico. A clone was considered expanded if an increase in frequency of at least 2-fold after treatment relative to C1D1 was found, and a pseudocount of 0.5 was applied to clones undetected at baseline. Clones with 0 or 1 copy at C1D1 were defined as singleton clones, while clones with 2 or more copies were defined as non-singleton clones. By matching protein sequences in sorted samples from the same patient, clones expanded in unsorted samples were annotated as CD4+, CD8+ or unknown. Diversity changes from C1D1 to C4D1 were tested in paired samples using Wilcoxon tests. TCRdb took over this immuneACCESS table, retaining in-frame rearrangements with V and J assigned. Such tables are incomplete; in checked studies, under half of the missing clones stem from an unresolved V gene, and the remainder is unexplained. D and trimming come from the DNA, and the V and J calls and clone size come from that table. The table for this sample lists about 13,000 clones; around four fifths of them were counted only once. Of the sample, 25% falls within the top ten clones.

From V the trimming removes 4 bases and from J it removes 2 bases, while the gene matches leave 11 bases of the junction unaccounted for. The CDR3 covers 18 residues, taking in both the cysteine and the phenylalanine. The CDR3 DNA has 54 bases and is translated from base 1. CDR1 is given as SGHAT and CDR2 as FQNNGV, both from the germline V gene. According to the study, the label for this sample's time point signals: cycle 1 day 1 (C1D1), immediately before nivolumab initiation. Every trial patient had relapsed after autologous stem cell transplantation, and cohorts A, B and C differed in prior brentuximab vedotin exposure. The trial cohort included 45 to 65 patients with relapsed/refractory classical Hodgkin lymphoma, and each patient had a best overall response of complete response, partial response or progressive disease. In the multi-cohort phase II CheckMate 205 trial, trial patients received single-agent nivolumab. Best overall response was determined by an independent review committee according to the 2007 International Working Group response criteria. Trial PBMCs were collected just before the start of nivolumab (C1D1) and during therapy at cycle 2 day 1 and cycle 4 day 1. Peripheral blood was collected in 8 mL Vacutainer Cell Preparation Tubes, from which PBMCs were isolated by centrifugation and then cryopreserved.

The receptor's source is a human donor with classical Hodgkin lymphoma. The sequences come from peripheral blood mononuclear cells (PBMCs), collected at baseline. Rearrangement joined TRBV11-2 to TRBJ1-6, and 7 bases in between align with TRBD1. The bases read TGTGCCAGCAGCTCACCTAAAAACAGGGGACCCTATAATTCACCCCTCCACTTT. Protein translation: CASSSPKNRGPYNSPLHF.